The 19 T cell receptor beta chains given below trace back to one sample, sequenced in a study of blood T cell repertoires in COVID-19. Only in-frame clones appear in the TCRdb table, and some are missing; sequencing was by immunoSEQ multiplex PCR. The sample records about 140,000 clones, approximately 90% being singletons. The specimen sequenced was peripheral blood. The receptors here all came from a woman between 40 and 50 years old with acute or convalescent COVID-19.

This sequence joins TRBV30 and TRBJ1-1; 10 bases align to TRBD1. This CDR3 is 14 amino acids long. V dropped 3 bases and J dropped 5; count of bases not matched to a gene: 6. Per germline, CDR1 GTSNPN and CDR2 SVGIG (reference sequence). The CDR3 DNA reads TGTGCCTGGAGCCGGACAGGGGGATGGACTGAAGCTTTCTTT. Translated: CAWSRTGGWTEAFF.

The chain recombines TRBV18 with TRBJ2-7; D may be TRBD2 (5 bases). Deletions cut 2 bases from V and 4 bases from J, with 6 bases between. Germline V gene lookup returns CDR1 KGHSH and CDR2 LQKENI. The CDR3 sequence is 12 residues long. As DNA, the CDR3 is TGTGCCAGCTCACCAGGGAGATACGAGCAGTACTTC. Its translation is CASSPGRYEQYF. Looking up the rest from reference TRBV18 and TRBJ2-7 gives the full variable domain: NAGVMQNPRHLVRRRGQEARLRCSPMKGHSHVYWYRQLPEEGLKFMVYLQKENIIDESGMPKERFSAEFPKEGPSILRIQQVVRGDSAAYFCASSPGRYEQYFGPGTRLTVT.

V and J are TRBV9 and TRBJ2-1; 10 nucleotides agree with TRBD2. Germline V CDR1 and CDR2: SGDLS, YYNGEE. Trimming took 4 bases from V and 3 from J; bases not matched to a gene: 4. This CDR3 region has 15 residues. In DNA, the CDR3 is TGTGCCAGCAGCCCTTTAGCGGGGGGCTACAATGAGCAGTTCTTC. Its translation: CASSPLAGGYNEQFF. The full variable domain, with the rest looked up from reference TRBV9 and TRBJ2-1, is DSGVTQTPKHLITATGQRVTLRCSPRSGDLSVYWYQQSLDQGLQFLIQYYNGEERAKGNILERFSAQQFPDLHSELNLSSLELGDSALYFCASSPLAGGYNEQFFGPGTRLTVL.

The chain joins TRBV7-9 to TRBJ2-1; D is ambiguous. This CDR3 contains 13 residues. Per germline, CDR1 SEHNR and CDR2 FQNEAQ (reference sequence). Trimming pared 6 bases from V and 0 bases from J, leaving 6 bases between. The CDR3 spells CASSLPSYNEQFF. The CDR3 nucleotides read TGTGCCAGCAGTCTACCCTCCTACAATGAGCAGTTCTTC.

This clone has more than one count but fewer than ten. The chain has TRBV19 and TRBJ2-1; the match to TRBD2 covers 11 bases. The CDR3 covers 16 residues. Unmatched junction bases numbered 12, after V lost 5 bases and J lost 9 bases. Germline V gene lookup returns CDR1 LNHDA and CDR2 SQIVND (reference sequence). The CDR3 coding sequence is TGTGCCAGTAGTCTTAACAAGGGGACTAGCGGAGGTGAGCAGTTCTTC. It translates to CASSLNKGTSGGEQFF. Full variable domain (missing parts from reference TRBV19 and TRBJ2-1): DGGITQSPKYLFRKEGQNVTLSCEQNLNHDAMYWYRQDPGQGLRLIYYSQIVNDFQKGDIAEGYSVSREKKESFPLTVTSAQKNPTAFYLCASSLNKGTSGGEQFFGPGTRLTVL.

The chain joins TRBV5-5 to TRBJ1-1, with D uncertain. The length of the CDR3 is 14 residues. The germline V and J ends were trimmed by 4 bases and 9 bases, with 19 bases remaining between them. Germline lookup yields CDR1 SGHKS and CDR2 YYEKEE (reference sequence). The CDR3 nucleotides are TGTGCCAGCAGCGACTTCACAGCGGGTGGAAAAGCTTTCTTT. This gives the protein CASSDFTAGGKAFF. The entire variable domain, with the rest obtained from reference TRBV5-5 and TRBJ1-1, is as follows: DAGVTQSPTHLIKTRGQQVTLRCSPISGHKSVSWYQQVLGQGPQFIFQYYEKEERGRGNFPDRFSARQFPNYSSELNVNALLLGDSALYLCASSDFTAGGKAFFGQGTRLTVV.

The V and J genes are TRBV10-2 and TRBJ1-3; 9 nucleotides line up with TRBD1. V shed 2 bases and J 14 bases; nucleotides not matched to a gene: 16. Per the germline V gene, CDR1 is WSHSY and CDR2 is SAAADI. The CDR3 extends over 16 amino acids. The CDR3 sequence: CASSERLGQGLPRLYF. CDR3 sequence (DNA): TGCGCCAGCAGTGAGCGGCTGGGACAGGGCCTACCACGTTTATATTTT.

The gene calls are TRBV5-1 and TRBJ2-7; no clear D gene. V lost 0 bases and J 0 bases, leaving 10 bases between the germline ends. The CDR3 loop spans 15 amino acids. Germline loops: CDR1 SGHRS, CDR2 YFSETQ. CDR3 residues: CASSLGLGGSYEQYF. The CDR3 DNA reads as TGCGCCAGCAGCTTGGGGCTAGGCGGCTCCTACGAGCAGTACTTC.

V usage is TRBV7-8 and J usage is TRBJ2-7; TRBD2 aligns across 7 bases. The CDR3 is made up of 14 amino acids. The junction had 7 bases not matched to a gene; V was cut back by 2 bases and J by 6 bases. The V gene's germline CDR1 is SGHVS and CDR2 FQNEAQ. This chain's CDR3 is CASSLKGRAGEQYF. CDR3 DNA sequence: TGTGCCAGCAGCTTAAAAGGGAGGGCGGGCGAGCAGTACTTC.

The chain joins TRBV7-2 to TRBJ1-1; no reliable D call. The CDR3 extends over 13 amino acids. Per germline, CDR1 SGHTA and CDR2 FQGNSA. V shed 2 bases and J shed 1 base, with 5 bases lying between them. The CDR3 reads CASSLPGNTEAFF. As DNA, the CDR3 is TGTGCCAGCAGCTTACCGGGGAACACTGAAGCTTTCTTT. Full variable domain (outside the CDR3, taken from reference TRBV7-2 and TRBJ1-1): GAGVSQSPSNKVTEKGKDVELRCDPISGHTALYWYRQSLGQGLEFLIYFQGNSAPDKSGLPSDRFSAERTGGSVSTLTIQRTQQEDSAVYLCASSLPGNTEAFFGQGTRLTVV.

DNA of the CDR3: TGCGCCAGCAGCTTGGTCACTAGCGGGGGGGGCACAGATACGCAGTATTTT. Translation gives CASSLVTSGGGTDTQYF. The chain carries TRBV5-1 and TRBJ2-3, with TRBD2 matching 13 bases. The CDR3 is made up of 17 amino acids. The trim removed 0 bases at V and 1 base at J, leaving 2 bases unmatched. Germline V lookup: CDR1 SGHRS, CDR2 YFSETQ.

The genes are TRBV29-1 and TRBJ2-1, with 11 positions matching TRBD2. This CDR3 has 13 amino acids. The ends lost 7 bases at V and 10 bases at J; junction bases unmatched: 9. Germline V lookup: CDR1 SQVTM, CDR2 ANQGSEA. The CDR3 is CSAPTSGEREQFF. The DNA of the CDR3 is TGCAGCGCTCCGACTAGCGGGGAGAGAGAGCAGTTCTTC.

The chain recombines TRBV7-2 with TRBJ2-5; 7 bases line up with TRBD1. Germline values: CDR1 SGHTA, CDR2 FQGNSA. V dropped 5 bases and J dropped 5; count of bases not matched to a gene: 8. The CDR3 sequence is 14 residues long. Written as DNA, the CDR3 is TGTGCCAGCAGCAGACAGGGTCTCGGGGAGACCCAGTACTTC. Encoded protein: CASSRQGLGETQYF.

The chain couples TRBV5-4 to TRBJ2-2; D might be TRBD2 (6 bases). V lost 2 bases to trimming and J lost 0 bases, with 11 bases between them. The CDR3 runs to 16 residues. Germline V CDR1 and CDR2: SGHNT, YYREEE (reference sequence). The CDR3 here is CASSLRLASNTGELFF. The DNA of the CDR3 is TGTGCCAGCAGCTTAAGGCTAGCGTCGAACACCGGGGAGCTGTTTTTT.

CDR3 sequence reads: CSVDQGAAEAFF. CDR3 DNA sequence: TGCAGCGTTGATCAGGGGGCCGCTGAAGCTTTCTTT. V gene TRBV29-1 combines with J gene TRBJ1-1; 8 nucleotides match TRBD1. CDR3 length: 12 residues. Germline CDR1 reads SQVTM; CDR2 reads ANQGSEA. V was clipped by 3 bases and J by 6 bases; unmatched bases: 3.

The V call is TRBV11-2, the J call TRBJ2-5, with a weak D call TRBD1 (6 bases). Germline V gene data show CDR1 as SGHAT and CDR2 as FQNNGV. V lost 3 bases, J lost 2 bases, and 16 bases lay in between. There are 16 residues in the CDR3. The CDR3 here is CASSFGSRGQQETQYF. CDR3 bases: TGTGCCAGCAGCTTCGGCAGCAGGGGCCAGCAAGAGACCCAGTACTTC.

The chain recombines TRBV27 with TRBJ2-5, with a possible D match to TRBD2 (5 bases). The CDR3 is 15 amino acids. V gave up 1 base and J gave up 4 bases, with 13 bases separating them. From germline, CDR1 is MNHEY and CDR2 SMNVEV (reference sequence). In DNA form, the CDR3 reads TGTGCCAGCAGTTTATTCCTAGCAGCCGTAGAGACCCAGTACTTC. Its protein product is CASSLFLAAVETQYF.

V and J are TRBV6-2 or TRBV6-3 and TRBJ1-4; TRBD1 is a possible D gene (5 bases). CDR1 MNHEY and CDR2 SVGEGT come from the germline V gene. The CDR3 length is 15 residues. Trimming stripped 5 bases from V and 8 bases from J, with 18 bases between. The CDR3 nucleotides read TGTGCCAGCAGTCAATCCGCGGGGGAGACCGAAAAACTGTTTTTT. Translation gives CASSQSAGETEKLFF.

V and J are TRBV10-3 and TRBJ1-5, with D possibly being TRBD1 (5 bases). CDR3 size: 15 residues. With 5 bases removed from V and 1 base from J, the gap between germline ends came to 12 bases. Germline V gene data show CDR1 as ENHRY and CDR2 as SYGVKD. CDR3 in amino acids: CAISPGNASNQPQHF. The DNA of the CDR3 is TGTGCCATCAGTCCAGGGAATGCAAGCAATCAGCCCCAGCATTTT.